This T cell receptor beta chain was observed in a study of monozygotic twins with inflammatory bowel disease. During cDNA synthesis, UMIs that each contained a 6-nucleotide sample barcode were added by means of template switching. TCRdb reanalyzed the 5' RACE reads, giving one entry per CDR3 protein sequence and no DNA. The table lists more than 350,000 distinct CDR3 sequences, with 2.4% in the top ten. The V gene's germline CDR1 is SGHRS and CDR2 YFSETQ. The CDR3 spans 16 residues. Study-wide findings and caveats: People with IBD had fewer clonotypes in common with others than healthy twins did, especially with disease activity.

On this clonotype: The antigen is undetermined.

Material: blood. This clonotype was sampled from a human donor with ulcerative colitis or Crohn's disease, or a healthy co-twin of an affected twin (not recorded which). V and J are TRBV5-1 and TRBJ2-4; the TCRdb D gene call, TRBD1, has no DNA to confirm it. The CDR3 here is CASRTGGNVAKNIQYF. Full variable domain (outside the CDR3, taken from reference TRBV5-1 and TRBJ2-4): KAGVTQTPRYLIKTRGQQVTLSCSPISGHRSVSWYQQTPGQGLQFLFEYFSETQRNKGNFPGRFSGRQFSNSRSEMNVSTLELGDSALYLCASRTGGNVAKNIQYFGAGTRLSVL.